This TCR beta chain was captured by sequencing in a study of blood T cell repertoires in COVID-19. Study background: T cells, B-cell-depleted T cells, or PBMCs supplied cDNA or gDNA.

Participants came from about two dozen US areas, aged about 18 to 95 years. Cohort placement rested on clinical history that participants reported themselves. Sequencing was performed with immunoSEQ multiplex PCR; in TCRdb, only in-frame clones are kept and a portion is missing. The profile shows approximately 270,000 clones, approximately 85% of them singletons. The germline V gene encodes CDR1 SNHLY and CDR2 FYNNEI. The V and J ends lost 4 bases and 0 bases respectively, with 10 bases between them. The CDR3 runs to 15 residues. Material for sequencing was PBMCs or T cells enriched from blood (not recorded which). The receptor's source is a woman between 50 and 59 years old who had recovered from COVID-19. The gene calls are TRBV2 and TRBJ2-1; D possibly corresponds to TRBD2 (5 bases). CDR3 in DNA: TGTGCCAGCAGTGTTGAGGGATTCTCCTACAATGAGCAGTTCTTC. Translated: CASSVEGFSYNEQFF.